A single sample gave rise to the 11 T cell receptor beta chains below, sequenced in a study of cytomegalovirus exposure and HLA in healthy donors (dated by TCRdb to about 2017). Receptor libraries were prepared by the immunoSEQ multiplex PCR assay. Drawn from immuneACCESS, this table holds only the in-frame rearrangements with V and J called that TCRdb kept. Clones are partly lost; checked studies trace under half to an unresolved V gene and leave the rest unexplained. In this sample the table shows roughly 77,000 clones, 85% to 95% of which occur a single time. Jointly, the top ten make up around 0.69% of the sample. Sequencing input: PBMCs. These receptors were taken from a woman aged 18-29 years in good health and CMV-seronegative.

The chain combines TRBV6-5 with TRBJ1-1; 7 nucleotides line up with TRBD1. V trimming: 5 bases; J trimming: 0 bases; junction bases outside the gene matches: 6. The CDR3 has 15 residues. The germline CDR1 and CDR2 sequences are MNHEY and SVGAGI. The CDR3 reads CASSQGERVNTEAFF. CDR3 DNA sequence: TGTGCCAGCAGTCAGGGGGAGAGGGTGAACACTGAAGCTTTCTTT.

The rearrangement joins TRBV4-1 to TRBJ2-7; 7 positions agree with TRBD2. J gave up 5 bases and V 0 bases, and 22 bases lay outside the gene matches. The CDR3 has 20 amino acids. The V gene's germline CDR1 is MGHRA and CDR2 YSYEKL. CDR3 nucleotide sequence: TGCGCCAGCAGCCAAGATCCCCGAGAGGCGAGCGGGGAGTACTATGACGAGCAGTACTTC. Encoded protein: CASSQDPREASGEYYDEQYF.

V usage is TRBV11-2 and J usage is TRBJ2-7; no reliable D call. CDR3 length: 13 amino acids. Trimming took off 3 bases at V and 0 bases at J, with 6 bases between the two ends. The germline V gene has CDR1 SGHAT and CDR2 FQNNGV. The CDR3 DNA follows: TGTGCCAGCAGCTTGGCAAGCTCCTACGAGCAGTACTTC. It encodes CASSLASSYEQYF.

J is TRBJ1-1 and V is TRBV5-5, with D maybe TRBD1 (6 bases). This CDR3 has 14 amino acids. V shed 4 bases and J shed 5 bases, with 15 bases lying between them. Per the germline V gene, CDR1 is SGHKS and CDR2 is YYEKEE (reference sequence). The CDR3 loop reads CASSLGGLGTEAFF. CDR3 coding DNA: TGTGCCAGCAGCCTCGGGGGGCTGGGAACTGAAGCTTTCTTT.

The CDR3 sequence: CASSLAPGQGSHTEAFF. CDR3 in DNA: TGTGCCAGCAGCTTAGCTCCTGGACAGGGCTCGCACACTGAAGCTTTCTTT. This chain connects TRBV7-8 to TRBJ1-1; 8 nucleotides line up with TRBD1. V dropped 0 bases and J dropped 3; count of bases not matched to a gene: 9. The CDR3 is 17 residues long. Looked up from germline, CDR1 is SGHVS and CDR2 is FQNEAQ.

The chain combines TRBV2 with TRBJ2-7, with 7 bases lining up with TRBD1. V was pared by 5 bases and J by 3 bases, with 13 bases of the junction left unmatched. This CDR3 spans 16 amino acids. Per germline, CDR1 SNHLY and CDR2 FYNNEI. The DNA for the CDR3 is TGTGCCAGCAGTCTCCGGGACAGTCTAACTTACTACGAGCAGTACTTC. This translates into CASSLRDSLTYYEQYF.

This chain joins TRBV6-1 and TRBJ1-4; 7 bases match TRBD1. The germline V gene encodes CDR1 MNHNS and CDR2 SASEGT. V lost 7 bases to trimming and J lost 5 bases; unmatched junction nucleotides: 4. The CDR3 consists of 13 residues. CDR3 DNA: TGTGCCAGCATGATGACAGGGAATGAAAAACTGTTTTTT. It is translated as CASMMTGNEKLFF.

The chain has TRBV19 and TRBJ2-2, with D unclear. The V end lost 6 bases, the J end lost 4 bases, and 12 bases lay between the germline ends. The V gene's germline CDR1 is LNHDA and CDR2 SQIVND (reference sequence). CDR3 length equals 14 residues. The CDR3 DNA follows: TGTGCCAGTAGGCCCGAGGTGGGCACCGGGGAGCTGTTTTTT. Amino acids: CASRPEVGTGELFF.

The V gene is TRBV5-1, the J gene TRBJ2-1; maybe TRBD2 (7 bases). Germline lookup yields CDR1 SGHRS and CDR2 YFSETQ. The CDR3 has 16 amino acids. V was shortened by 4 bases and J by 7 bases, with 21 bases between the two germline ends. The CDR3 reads CASSRLGGPSGNEQFF. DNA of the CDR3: TGCGCCAGCAGCCGGCTTGGGGGGCCTAGCGGTAATGAGCAGTTCTTC.

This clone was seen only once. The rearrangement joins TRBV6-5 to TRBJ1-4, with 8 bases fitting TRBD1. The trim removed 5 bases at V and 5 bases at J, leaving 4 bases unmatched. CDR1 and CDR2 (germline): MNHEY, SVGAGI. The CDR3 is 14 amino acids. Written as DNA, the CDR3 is TGTGCCAGCAGTCAGGACAGGGCAAATGAAAAACTGTTTTTT. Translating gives CASSQDRANEKLFF.

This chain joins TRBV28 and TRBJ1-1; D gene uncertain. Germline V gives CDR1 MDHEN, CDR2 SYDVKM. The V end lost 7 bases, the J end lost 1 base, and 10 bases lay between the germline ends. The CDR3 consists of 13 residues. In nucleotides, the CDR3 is TGTGCCAGCAAGTCGGGAGAGAACACTGAAGCTTTCTTT. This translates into CASKSGENTEAFF.